Reported below is one T cell receptor beta chain. This specimen comes from a study of cytomegalovirus exposure and HLA in healthy donors. PCR involved 60 Vbeta and 13 Jbeta primers. Repertoires were generated with immunoSEQ multiplex PCR, while TCRdb's copy carries only in-frame clones and drops some. The sample shows more than 110,000 clones, about 71% of them seen only once. Germline lookup yields CDR1 LNHDA and CDR2 SQIVND (reference sequence). The V gene end was trimmed by 6 bases and the J gene end by 8 bases; junction bases not matched to a gene: 9. The CDR3 totals 14 residues. What was sequenced was PBMCs. The V call is TRBV19, the J call TRBJ1-4; 7 bases match TRBD1. This TCR derives from an older woman in good health and CMV-seropositive. Here the CDR3 reads CASSSWGTEEKLFF. The CDR3 region has the DNA TGTGCCAGTAGCTCGTGGGGGACAGAGGAAAAACTGTTTTTT.